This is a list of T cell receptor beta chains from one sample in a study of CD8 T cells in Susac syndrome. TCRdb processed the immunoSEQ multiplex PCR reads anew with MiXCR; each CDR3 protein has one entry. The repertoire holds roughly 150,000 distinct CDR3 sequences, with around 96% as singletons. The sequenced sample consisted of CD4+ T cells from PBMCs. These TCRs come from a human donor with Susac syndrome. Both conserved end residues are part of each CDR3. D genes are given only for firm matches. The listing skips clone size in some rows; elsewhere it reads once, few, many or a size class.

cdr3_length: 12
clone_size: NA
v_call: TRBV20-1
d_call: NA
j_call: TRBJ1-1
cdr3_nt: TGCAGTGCTAGAGCCAGGGTGACTGAAGCTTTCTTT
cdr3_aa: CSARARVTEAFF

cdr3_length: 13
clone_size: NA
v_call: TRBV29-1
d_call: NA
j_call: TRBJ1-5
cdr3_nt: TGCAGCGCCGGAGGCCCCTCGGGACAGCCCCAGCATTTT
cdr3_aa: CSAGGPSGQPQHF

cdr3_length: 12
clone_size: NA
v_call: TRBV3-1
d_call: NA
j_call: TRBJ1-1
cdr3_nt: TGTGCCAGCAGCCAAGGGGGGCGCCAAGCTTTCTTT
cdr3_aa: CASSQGGRQAFF

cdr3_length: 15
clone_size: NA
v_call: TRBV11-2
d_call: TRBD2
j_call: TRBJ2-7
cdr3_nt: TGTGCCAGCAGCTCCAGAGCGGGGGGGCTGTACGAGCAGTACTTC
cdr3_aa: CASSSRAGGLYEQYF

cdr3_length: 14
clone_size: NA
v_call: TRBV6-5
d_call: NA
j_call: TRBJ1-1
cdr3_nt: TGTGCCAGCAGGGGAGTAGGGGTGAACACTGAAGCTTTCTTT
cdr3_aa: CASRGVGVNTEAFF

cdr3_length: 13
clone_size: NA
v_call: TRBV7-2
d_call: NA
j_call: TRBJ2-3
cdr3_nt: TGTGCCAGCAGCCTTAACAGGGTTGATACGCAGTATTTT
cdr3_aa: CASSLNRVDTQYF

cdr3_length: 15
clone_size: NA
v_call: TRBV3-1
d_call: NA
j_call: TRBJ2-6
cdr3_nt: TGTGCCAGCAGCGCGCGAAACTCTGGGGCCAACGTCCTGACTTTC
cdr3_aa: CASSARNSGANVLTF

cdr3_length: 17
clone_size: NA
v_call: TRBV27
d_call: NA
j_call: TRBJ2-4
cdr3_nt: TGTGCCAGCAGTTTACCCAACAGACGCCTAGCCAAAAACATTCAGTACTTC
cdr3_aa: CASSLPNRRLAKNIQYF

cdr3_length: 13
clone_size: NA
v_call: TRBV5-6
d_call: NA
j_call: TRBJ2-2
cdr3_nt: TGTGCCAGCAGCTTCGAGTTGGCCGGGGAGCTGTTTTTT
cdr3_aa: CASSFELAGELFF

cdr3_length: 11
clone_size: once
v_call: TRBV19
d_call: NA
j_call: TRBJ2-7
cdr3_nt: TGTGCCAGCGGACTGGCCTACGAGCAGTACTTC
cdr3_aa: CASGLAYEQYF

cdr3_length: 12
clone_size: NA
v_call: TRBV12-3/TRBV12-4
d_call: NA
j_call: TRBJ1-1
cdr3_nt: TGTGCCAGCAGTGCAGGGAACACTGAAGCTTTCTTT
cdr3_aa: CASSAGNTEAFF

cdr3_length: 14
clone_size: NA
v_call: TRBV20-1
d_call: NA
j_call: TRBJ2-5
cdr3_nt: TGCAGTGCTAGTGCCCGGGTCAACCCAGCCAACAAGTACTTC
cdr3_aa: CSASARVNPANKYF

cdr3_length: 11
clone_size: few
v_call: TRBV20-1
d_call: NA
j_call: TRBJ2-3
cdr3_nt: TGCAGTGCTGAATTCACAGATACGCAGTATTTT
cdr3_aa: CSAEFTDTQYF

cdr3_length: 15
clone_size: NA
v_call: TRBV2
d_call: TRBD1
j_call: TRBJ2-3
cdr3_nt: TGTGCCAGCAGCACCGGGACAGGGAGCACAGATACGCAGTATTTT
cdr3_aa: CASSTGTGSTDTQYF

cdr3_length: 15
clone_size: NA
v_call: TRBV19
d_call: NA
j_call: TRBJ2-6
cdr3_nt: TGTGCCAGTCAGGCAGGGAGCTCTGGGGCCAACGTCCTGACTTTC
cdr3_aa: CASQAGSSGANVLTF

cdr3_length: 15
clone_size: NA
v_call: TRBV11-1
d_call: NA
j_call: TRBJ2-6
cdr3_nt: TGTGCCAGCAGCGTAACTAACTCTGGGGCCAACGTCCTGACTTTC
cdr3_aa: CASSVTNSGANVLTF

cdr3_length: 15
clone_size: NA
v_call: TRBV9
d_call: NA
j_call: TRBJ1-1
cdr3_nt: TGTGCCAGCAGCGTAGCTGGGGGGTCGGACACTGAAGCTTTCTTT
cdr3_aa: CASSVAGGSDTEAFF

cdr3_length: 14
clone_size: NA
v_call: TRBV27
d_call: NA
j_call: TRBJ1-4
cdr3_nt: TGTGCCAGCAGTTTAGGCGGGCGGCGCGAAAAACTGTTTTTT
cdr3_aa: CASSLGGRREKLFF

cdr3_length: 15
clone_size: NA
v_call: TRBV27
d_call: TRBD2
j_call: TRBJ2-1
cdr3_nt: TGTGCCAGCAGTTTATCCCGGGGGGGCCTTAATGAGCAGTTCTTC
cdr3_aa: CASSLSRGGLNEQFF

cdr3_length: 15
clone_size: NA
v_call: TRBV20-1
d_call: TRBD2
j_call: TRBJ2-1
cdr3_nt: TGCAGTGCTAGAGATCGGGCTAGCGGGGTGAATGAGCAGTTCTTC
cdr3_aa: CSARDRASGVNEQFF

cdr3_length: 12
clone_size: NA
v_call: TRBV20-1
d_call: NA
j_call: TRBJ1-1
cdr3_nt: TGCAGTGCTGGGACAAGGCGGACTGAAGCTTTCTTT
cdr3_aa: CSAGTRRTEAFF

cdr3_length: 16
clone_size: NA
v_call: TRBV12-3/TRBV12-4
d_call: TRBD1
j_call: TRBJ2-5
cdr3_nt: TGTGCCAGCAGGTACCTCCGGGACAGGGGCGAAGAGACCCAGTACTTC
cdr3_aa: CASRYLRDRGEETQYF

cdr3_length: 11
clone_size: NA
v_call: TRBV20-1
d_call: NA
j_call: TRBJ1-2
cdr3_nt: TGCAGTGCCTGGATCAGTGGGGGCTACACCTTC
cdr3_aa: CSAWISGGYTF

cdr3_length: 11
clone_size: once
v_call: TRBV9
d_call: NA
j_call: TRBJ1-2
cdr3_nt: TGTGCCAGCAGCGCCTTTGATGGCTACACCTTC
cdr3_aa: CASSAFDGYTF

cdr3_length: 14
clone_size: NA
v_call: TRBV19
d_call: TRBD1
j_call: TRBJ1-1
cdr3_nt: TGTGCCAGTAGCTGGACAGGGGTGAACACTGAAGCTTTCTTT
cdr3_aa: CASSWTGVNTEAFF

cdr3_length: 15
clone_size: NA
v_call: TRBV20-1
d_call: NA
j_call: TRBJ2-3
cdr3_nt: TGCAGTGCTAGGCTAACAGGCGCCGGCACAGATACGCAGTATTTT
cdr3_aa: CSARLTGAGTDTQYF

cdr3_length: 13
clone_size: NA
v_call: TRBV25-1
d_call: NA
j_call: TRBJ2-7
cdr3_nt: TGTGCCAGCAGCAATCAGGGGCCCTACGAGCAGTACTTC
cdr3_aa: CASSNQGPYEQYF

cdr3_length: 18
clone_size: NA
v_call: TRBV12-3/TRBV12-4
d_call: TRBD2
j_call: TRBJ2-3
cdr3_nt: TGTGCCAGCAGTTTACGAAAAGGACTAGCGGGGAGCACAGATACGCAGTATTTT
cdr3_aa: CASSLRKGLAGSTDTQYF

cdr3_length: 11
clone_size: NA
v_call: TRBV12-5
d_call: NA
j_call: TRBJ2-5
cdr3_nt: TGTGCTAGTGGCCGGGAAGAGACCCAGTACTTC
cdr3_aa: CASGREETQYF

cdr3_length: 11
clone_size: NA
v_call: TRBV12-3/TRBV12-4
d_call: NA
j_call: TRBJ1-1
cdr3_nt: TGTGCCAGCAAGAGGGCCACTGAAGCTTTCTTT
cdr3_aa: CASKRATEAFF

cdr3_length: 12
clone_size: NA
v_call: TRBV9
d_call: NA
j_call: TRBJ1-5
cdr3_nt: TGTGCCAGCAGTCGAGGGAGCCAGCCCCAGCATTTT
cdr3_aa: CASSRGSQPQHF

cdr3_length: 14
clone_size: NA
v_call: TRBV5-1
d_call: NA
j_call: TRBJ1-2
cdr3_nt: TGCGCCAGCAGCTTACCGGACTCCCCGATGGGCTACACCTTC
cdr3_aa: CASSLPDSPMGYTF

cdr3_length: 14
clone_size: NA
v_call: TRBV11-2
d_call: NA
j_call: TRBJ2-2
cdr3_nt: TGTGCCAGCTCCGGGCAGATGAACACCGGGGAGCTGTTTTTT
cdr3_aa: CASSGQMNTGELFF

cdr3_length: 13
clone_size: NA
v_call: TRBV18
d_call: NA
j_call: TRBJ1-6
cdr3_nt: TGTGCCAGCTCACCCGGGCGGAATTCACCCCTCCACTTT
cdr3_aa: CASSPGRNSPLHF

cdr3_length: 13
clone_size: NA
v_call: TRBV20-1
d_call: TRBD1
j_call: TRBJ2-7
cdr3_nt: TGCAGTGCTGAGCGGGACAGGGGAAACGAGCAGTACTTC
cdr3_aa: CSAERDRGNEQYF

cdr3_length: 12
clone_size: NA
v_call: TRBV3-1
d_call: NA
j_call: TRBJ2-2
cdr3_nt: TGTGCCAGCAGGGAGGGCACCGGGGAGCTGTTTTTT
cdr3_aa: CASREGTGELFF

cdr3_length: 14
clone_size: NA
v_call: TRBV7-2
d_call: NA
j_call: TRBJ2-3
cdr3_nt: TGTGCCAGCAGCTTAGACCCCCTCGCGAATACGCAGTATTTT
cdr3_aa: CASSLDPLANTQYF

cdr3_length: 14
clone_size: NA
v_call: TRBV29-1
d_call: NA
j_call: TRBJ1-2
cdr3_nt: TGCAGCTACTCCGGAGGGCTGGCTAACTATGGCTACACCTTC
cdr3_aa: CSYSGGLANYGYTF

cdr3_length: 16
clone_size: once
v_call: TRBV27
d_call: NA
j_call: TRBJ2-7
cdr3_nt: TGTGCCAGCAGTTCCCCCCCCGGGGGTGACCCCTACGAGCAGTACTTC
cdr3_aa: CASSSPPGGDPYEQYF

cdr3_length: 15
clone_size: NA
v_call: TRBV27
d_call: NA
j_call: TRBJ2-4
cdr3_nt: TGTGCCAGCAGTTTTACGGTGATAGCCAAAAACATTCAGTACTTC
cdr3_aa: CASSFTVIAKNIQYF

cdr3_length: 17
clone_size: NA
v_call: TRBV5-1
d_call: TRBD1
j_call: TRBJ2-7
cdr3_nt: TGCGCCAGCAGCAAAGAACCCCCGACAGGGGGTTCCTACGAGCAGTACTTC
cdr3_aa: CASSKEPPTGGSYEQYF

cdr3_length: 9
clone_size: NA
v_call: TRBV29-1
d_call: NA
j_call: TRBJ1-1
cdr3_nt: TGCAGCGTTGACACTGAAGCTTTCTTT
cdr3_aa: CSVDTEAFF

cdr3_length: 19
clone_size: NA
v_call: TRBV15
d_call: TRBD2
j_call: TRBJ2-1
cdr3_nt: TGTGCCACCAGCATCCCCCCGGGACTAGCGGGGGGATCTTACAATGAGCAGTTCTTC
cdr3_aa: CATSIPPGLAGGSYNEQFF

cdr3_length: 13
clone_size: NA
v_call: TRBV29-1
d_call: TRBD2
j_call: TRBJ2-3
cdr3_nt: TGCAGCGGAAATGGGGGGGACACAGATACGCAGTATTTT
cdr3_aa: CSGNGGDTDTQYF

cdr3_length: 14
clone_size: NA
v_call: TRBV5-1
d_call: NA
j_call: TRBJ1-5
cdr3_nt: TGCGCCAGCAGCCTAGGGGATCCTAATCAGCCCCAGCATTTT
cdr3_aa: CASSLGDPNQPQHF

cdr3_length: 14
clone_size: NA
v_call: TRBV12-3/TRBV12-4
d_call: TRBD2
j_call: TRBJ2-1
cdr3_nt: TGTGCCAGCAGGGGAAGCGGGATCTACAATGAGCAGTTCTTC
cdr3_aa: CASRGSGIYNEQFF

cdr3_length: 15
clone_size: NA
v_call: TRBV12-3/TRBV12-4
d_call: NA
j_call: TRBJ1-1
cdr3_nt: TGTGCCAGCAGTTTGTCGGGGAGGGGGGACACTGAAGCTTTCTTT
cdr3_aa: CASSLSGRGDTEAFF

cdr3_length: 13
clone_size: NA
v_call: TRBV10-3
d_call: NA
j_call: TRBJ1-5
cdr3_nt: TGTGCCATCAGTGAGGATGGGTATCAGCCCCAGCATTTT
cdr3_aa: CAISEDGYQPQHF

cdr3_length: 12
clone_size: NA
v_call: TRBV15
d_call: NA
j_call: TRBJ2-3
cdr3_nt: TGTGCCACCAGCAGAGAAGGCGATACGCAGTATTTT
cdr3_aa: CATSREGDTQYF